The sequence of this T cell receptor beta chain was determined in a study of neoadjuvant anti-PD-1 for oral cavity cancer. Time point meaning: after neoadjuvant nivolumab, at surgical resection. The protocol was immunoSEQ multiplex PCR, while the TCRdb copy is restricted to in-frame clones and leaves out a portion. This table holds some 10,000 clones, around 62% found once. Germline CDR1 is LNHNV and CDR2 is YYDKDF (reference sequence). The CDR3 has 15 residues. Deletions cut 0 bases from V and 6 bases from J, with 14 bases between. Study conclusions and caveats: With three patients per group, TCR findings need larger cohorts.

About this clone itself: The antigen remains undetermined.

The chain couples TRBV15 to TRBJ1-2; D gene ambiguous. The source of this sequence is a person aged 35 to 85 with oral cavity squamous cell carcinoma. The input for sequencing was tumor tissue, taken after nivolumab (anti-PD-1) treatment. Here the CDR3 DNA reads TGTGCCACCAGCAGAGATCTTGGGTTCGTCGATGGCTACACCTTC. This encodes CATSRDLGFVDGYTF.